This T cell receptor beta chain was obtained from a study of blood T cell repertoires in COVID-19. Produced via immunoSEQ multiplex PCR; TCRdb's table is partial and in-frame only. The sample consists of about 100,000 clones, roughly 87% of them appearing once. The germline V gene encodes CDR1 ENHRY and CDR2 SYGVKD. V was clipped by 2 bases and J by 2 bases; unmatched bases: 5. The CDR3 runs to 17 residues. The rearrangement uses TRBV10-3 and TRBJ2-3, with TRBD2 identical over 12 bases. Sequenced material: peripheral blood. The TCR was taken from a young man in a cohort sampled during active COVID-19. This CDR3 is CAISEALAGGVTDTQYF. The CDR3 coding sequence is TGTGCCATCAGTGAGGCCCTAGCGGGGGGGGTCACAGATACGCAGTATTTT.